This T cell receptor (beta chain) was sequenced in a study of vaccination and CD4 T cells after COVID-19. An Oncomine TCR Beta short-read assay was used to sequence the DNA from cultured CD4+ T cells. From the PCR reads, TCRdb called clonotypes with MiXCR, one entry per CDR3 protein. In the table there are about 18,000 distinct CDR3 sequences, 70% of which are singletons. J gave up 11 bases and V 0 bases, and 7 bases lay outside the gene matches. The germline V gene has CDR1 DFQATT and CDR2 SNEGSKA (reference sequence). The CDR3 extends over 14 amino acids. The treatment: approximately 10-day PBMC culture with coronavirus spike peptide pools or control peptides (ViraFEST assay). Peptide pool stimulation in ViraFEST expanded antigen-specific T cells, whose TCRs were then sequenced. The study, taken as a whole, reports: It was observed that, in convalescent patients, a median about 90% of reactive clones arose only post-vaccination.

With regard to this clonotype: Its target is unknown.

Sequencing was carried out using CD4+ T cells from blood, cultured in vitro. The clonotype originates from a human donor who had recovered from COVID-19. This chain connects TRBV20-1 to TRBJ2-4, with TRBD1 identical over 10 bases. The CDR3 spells CSARDGTGVSVQYF. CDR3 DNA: TGCAGTGCTAGAGATGGGACAGGGGTATCAGTTCAGTACTTC.